Shown below are 11 T cell receptor beta chains from a single sample sequenced in a study of blood T cell repertoires in COVID-19. Some clones are missing from TCRdb's copy, which holds only in-frame ones; the method was immunoSEQ multiplex PCR. Here the sample spans around 170,000 clones, about nine tenths being singletons. Material: peripheral blood. The receptors stem from a man aged 55 to 69 with acute or convalescent COVID-19.

This clone was counted once. The genes are TRBV3-1 (or the pseudogene TRBV3-2) and TRBJ2-1, with D unresolved. Trimming took off 0 bases at V and 6 bases at J, with 6 bases between the two ends. The CDR3 contains 13 residues. Germline values: CDR1 LGHDT, CDR2 YNNKEL (reference sequence). The CDR3 region is CASSQDRINEQFF. Written as DNA, the CDR3 is TGTGCCAGCAGCCAAGATAGAATCAATGAGCAGTTCTTC.

This clone came up a few times. The chain uses TRBV10-3 and TRBJ1-2, with D perhaps matching TRBD1 (5 bases). V was trimmed by 0 bases and J by 8 bases, leaving 10 bases between them. The CDR3 spans 13 residues. CDR1 and CDR2 from the germline V gene are ENHRY and SYGVKD. CDR3 nucleotide sequence: TGTGCCATCAGTGAGTCGCACCAGGGAGGCTACACCTTC. Translating gives CAISESHQGGYTF.

The chain joins TRBV5-1 to TRBJ2-2; 8 nucleotides align to TRBD1. The CDR3 sequence is 14 residues long. Unmatched junction bases numbered 1, after V lost 2 bases and J lost 4 bases. CDR1 and CDR2 from the germline V gene are SGHRS and YFSETQ. The CDR3 protein is CASSLQGGTGELFF. CDR3 nucleotide sequence: TGCGCCAGCAGCTTACAGGGGGGCACCGGGGAGCTGTTTTTT.

This chain uses TRBV3-1 (or the pseudogene TRBV3-2) with TRBJ2-7; 9 nucleotides align to TRBD2. The CDR3 runs 15 residues. V gave up 0 bases and J gave up 6 bases; unmatched junction bases: 6. Looked up from germline, CDR1 is LGHDT and CDR2 is YNNKEL (reference sequence). CDR3: CASSQDLAGRREQYF. CDR3 DNA sequence: TGTGCCAGCAGCCAAGACCTAGCGGGACGGCGCGAGCAGTACTTC.

The rearrangement uses TRBV2 and TRBJ1-1; D not resolved. Per germline, CDR1 SNHLY and CDR2 FYNNEI. The germline V and J ends were trimmed by 2 bases and 0 bases, with 7 bases remaining between them. The CDR3 spans 14 residues. The CDR3 region is CASSESQMNTEAFF. The CDR3 region has the DNA TGTGCCAGCAGTGAATCCCAGATGAACACTGAAGCTTTCTTT.

V and J are TRBV30 and TRBJ1-1, with 7 bases identical to TRBD1. The V segment lost 3 bases and the J segment 4 bases; nucleotides outside the gene matches: 5. The CDR3 contains 13 residues. Germline V gene data show CDR1 as GTSNPN and CDR2 as SVGIG (reference sequence). In DNA, the CDR3 is TGTGCCTGGAGACGGCAGGGGGGCACTGAAGCTTTCTTT. Residues: CAWRRQGGTEAFF. Full variable domain (rest looked up from reference TRBV30 and TRBJ1-1): SQTIHQWPATLVQPVGSPLSLECTVEGTSNPNLYWYRQAAGRGLQLLFYSVGIGQISSEVPQNLSASRPQDRQFILSSKKLLLSDSGFYLCAWRRQGGTEAFFGQGTRLTVV.

V usage is TRBV19 and J usage is TRBJ1-2, with TRBD1 identical over 10 bases. CDR3 size: 16 residues. The germline gives CDR1 LNHDA, CDR2 SQIVND (reference sequence). The trim removed 1 base at V and 4 bases at J, leaving 6 bases unmatched. DNA for the CDR3: TGTGCCAGTAGTATAGGACAGGGGGCGGCCCCCTATGGCTACACCTTC. Protein sequence: CASSIGQGAAPYGYTF.

The chain is built from TRBV24-1 and TRBJ1-5; D call uncertain. The V end lost 6 bases, the J end lost 5 bases, and 10 bases lay between the germline ends. This CDR3 has 13 amino acids. The germline CDR1 and CDR2 sequences are KGHDR and SFDVKD. The CDR3 bases are TGTGCCACCAGTCATGAACAAGATCAGCCCCAGCATTTT. Its protein is CATSHEQDQPQHF.

This chain uses TRBV6-4 with TRBJ2-2, with a weak D call TRBD2 (5 bases). V was clipped by 4 bases and J by 4 bases, with 13 bases between them. This CDR3 is 15 amino acids long. The V gene's germline CDR1 is MRHNA and CDR2 SNTAGT. The CDR3 protein is CASSVVGDPTGELFF. Here the CDR3 DNA reads TGTGCCAGCAGTGTTGTGGGAGATCCCACCGGGGAGCTGTTTTTT.

The chain joins TRBV3-1 (or the pseudogene TRBV3-2) to TRBJ1-2; D perhaps matches TRBD1 (5 bases). Germline-derived CDR1 and CDR2 are LGHDT and YNNKEL (reference sequence). CDR3 length: 14 residues. Trimming pared 1 base from V and 2 bases from J, leaving 8 bases between. The CDR3 loop reads CASSQGGENYGYTF. CDR3 nucleotides: TGTGCCAGCAGCCAAGGGGGCGAGAACTATGGCTACACCTTC.

This clone was detected once. This chain links TRBV6-2 or TRBV6-3 with TRBJ2-3; D is unresolved. The germline V and J ends were trimmed by 0 bases and 6 bases, with 10 bases remaining between them. Looked up from germline, CDR1 is MNHEY and CDR2 is SVGEGT. The CDR3 is made up of 14 amino acids. The CDR3 protein is CASSYSTLRDTQYF. Written as DNA, the CDR3 is TGTGCCAGCAGTTACTCCACCCTCCGGGATACGCAGTATTTT.